This T cell receptor beta chain was identified during a study of blood T cells in healthy people across ages. Unmatched junction bases numbered 2, after V lost 2 bases and J lost 5 bases. The germline gives CDR1 SEHNR, CDR2 FQNEAQ (reference sequence). The CDR3 consists of 15 residues. Sample-barcoded 5' priming and a J-beta primer mix drove a second PCR of about 6 to 12 cycles. Each cDNA molecule was tagged by a template-switch adaptor that had 12 random nucleotides. TCRdb reprocessed the 5' RACE reads with MiXCR, giving one entry per CDR3 protein. This table has some 760,000 distinct CDR3 sequences, 20% to 30% appearing once. These records were also assigned to another study, of T cells of mothers and their children. That source notes: Comparable shaping of TCR recombination output by thymic selection was observed in related and unrelated pairs.

The receptor comes from a boy younger than 18 in good health. The chain combines TRBV7-9 with TRBJ2-1; TRBD2 matches at 11 bases. The sample was blood. In DNA, the CDR3 is TGTGCCAGCAGCTTACCGGGACTAGCGGACAATGAGCAGTTCTTC. This sequence encodes CASSLPGLADNEQFF.